This T cell receptor (beta chain) was found in a study of shared clonotypes between healthy human individuals. Study observations and caveats: A handful of donors had roughly 5.2% of their naive CD4 clonotypes in common.

Germline V gene data show CDR1 as MNHEY and CDR2 as SMNVEV (reference sequence). The CDR3 sequence is 13 residues long. The V and J ends lost 2 bases and 3 bases respectively, with 7 bases between them. Clones were read by immunoSEQ multiplex PCR, and TCRdb kept only the in-frame ones, dropping some. The table includes around 2,000,000 clones, 90% to 95% detected once. This clone was recorded only once. The antigen remains unidentified. Other DNA sequences in the same sample also yield this CDR3. V usage is TRBV27 and J usage is TRBJ1-2; a possible D gene is TRBD1 (6 bases). The sequence came from a man aged 18 to 29 in good health. The sample taken for sequencing was naive CD4+ T cells sorted from blood. Subset noted: CD45RA+ positively selected. This CDR3 is CASSLRGHYGYTF. CDR3 nucleotides: TGTGCCAGCAGTTTACGGGGGCACTATGGCTACACCTTC.